These 24 T cell receptor beta chains came from one sample sequenced in a study of cytomegalovirus exposure and HLA in healthy donors. The PCR contained 60 Vbeta and 13 Jbeta primers. The method was immunoSEQ multiplex PCR; TCRdb's version includes in-frame clones alone and lacks a portion of them. The repertoire holds some 65,000 clones, about 65% seen once, with around a quarter in the top ten. Sample: PBMCs. These receptors originate from a man in his forties or fifties in good health and CMV-seropositive.

This clone has just a few counts. This chain uses TRBV7-9 with TRBJ2-3, with 9 bases lining up with TRBD2. Germline CDR1 reads SEHNR; CDR2 reads FQNEAQ (reference sequence). This CDR3 has 14 amino acids. V lost 3 bases and J lost 4; bases outside the gene matches: 2. CDR3 amino acids: CASSFSGSSDTQYF. CDR3 nucleotide sequence: TGTGCCAGCAGCTTTAGCGGGAGTTCAGATACGCAGTATTTT.

The V gene is TRBV9, the J gene TRBJ2-5, with 10 bases identical to TRBD2. Per the germline V gene, CDR1 is SGDLS and CDR2 is YYNGEE. There are 16 residues in the CDR3. The V gene end was trimmed by 4 bases and the J gene end by 5 bases; junction bases not matched to a gene: 11. The CDR3 DNA reads as TGTGCCAGCAGCTCCAGGGAAGCGGGGGGGTGGGAGACCCAGTACTTC. Protein sequence: CASSSREAGGWETQYF.

The chain uses TRBV6-1 and TRBJ2-7; TRBD2 aligns across 8 bases. CDR1 MNHNS and CDR2 SASEGT come from the germline V gene. The CDR3 consists of 17 residues. V was clipped by 4 bases and J by 2 bases; unmatched bases: 13. In DNA, the CDR3 is TGTGCCAGCAGTGGGGACTTACTAGCGGCAAACCCCTACGAGCAGTACTTC. This sequence encodes CASSGDLLAANPYEQYF.

DNA for the CDR3: TGTGCCTGGAGTGTACTGACAGGGGTGTACACCGGGGAGCTGTTTTTT. Encoded protein: CAWSVLTGVYTGELFF. The chain uses TRBV30 and TRBJ2-2, with 8 nucleotides matching TRBD1. This CDR3 comprises 16 residues. Trimming removed 0 bases from V and 3 bases from J; junction bases left unmatched: 6. Germline assignment: CDR1 GTSNPN and CDR2 SVGIG (reference sequence).

The rearrangement links TRBV7-2 to TRBJ1-1; D is possibly TRBD1 (5 bases). The CDR3 runs 15 residues. Germline V CDR1 and CDR2: SGHTA, FQGNSA. The V gene lost 5 bases and the J gene lost 0 bases, with 13 bases spanning the gap. This CDR3 reads CASSRREGLNTEAFF. The CDR3 DNA sequence: TGTGCCAGCAGCCGGCGGGAGGGGCTGAACACTGAAGCTTTCTTT.

In this sample, this clone turned up a few times. V is TRBV5-6 and J is TRBJ1-4; D possibly corresponds to TRBD1 (6 bases). Germline-derived CDR1 and CDR2 are SGHDT and YYEEEE. Trimming took 0 bases from V and 2 from J, leaving 11 bases between them. The CDR3 is 16 amino acids. The CDR3 sequence is CASSLAGQRTNEKLFF. The CDR3 DNA follows: TGTGCCAGCAGCTTGGCAGGACAGCGGACTAATGAAAAACTGTTTTTT. Full variable domain (outside the CDR3, taken from reference TRBV5-6 and TRBJ1-4): DAGVTQSPTHLIKTRGQQVTLRCSPKSGHDTVSWYQQALGQGPQFIFQYYEEEERQRGNFPDRFSGHQFPNYSSELNVNALLLGDSALYLCASSLAGQRTNEKLFFGSGTQLSVL.

The CDR3 nucleotides read TGTGCCTGGGGACTAGCGGGGTCAGATACGCAGTATTTT. Protein sequence: CAWGLAGSDTQYF. The chain employs TRBV30 and TRBJ2-3, with 12 bases lining up with TRBD2. With V trimmed by 5 bases and J by 4 bases, 1 base remained unmatched. The V gene's germline CDR1 is GTSNPN and CDR2 SVGIG (reference sequence). The CDR3 is made up of 13 amino acids.

V is TRBV6-5 and J is TRBJ1-2; tentative D call: TRBD1 (5 bases). Trimming left V 6 bases short and J 2 bases short, with 10 bases between. The CDR3 is 13 amino acids. Germline V gene sequence: CDR1 MNHEY, CDR2 SVGAGI. CDR3 sequence: CASRRQRNYGYTF. CDR3 bases: TGTGCCAGCAGGAGACAGCGCAACTATGGCTACACCTTC.

This clone was found a few times. The chain is built from TRBV4-1 and TRBJ1-2; no definite D call. V was pared by 0 bases and J by 8 bases, with 10 bases between. Germline V lookup: CDR1 MGHRA, CDR2 YSYEKL. The CDR3 is made up of 13 amino acids. CDR3 protein: CASSQDKARGYTF. DNA for the CDR3: TGCGCCAGCAGCCAAGATAAGGCGAGGGGCTACACCTTC.

There are a few counts of this clone. V and J are TRBV27 and TRBJ2-3; 10 nucleotides align to TRBD2. Trimming removed 5 bases from V and 6 bases from J; junction bases left unmatched: 8. This CDR3 spans 15 amino acids. From germline, CDR1 is MNHEY and CDR2 SMNVEV (reference sequence). CDR3 amino acids: CASSKPGLAKDTQYF. The CDR3 DNA follows: TGTGCCAGCAGTAAGCCGGGACTAGCGAAGGATACGCAGTATTTT.

This clone was observed a handful of times. One base separates it from a far larger clone, so it is likely a read error. The sample carries other DNA sequences with the same CDR3. The chain uses TRBV6-5 and TRBJ2-2, with 8 nucleotides matching TRBD1. The CDR3 runs to 15 residues. The V gene end was trimmed by 7 bases and the J gene end by 4 bases; junction bases not matched to a gene: 8. Germline values: CDR1 MNHEY, CDR2 SVGAGI. The CDR3 sequence is CASTPLDRVTGELFF. In DNA form, the CDR3 reads TGTGCCAGCACCCCATTGGACAGGGTCACCGGGGAGCTGTTTTTT.

In its sample, this clone was seen once. The chain recombines TRBV7-9 with TRBJ1-1; D is uncertain. CDR1 is SEHNR and CDR2 is FQNEAQ in the germline V gene (reference sequence). Trimming removed 5 bases at V and 8 bases at J, with 9 bases between. The CDR3 covers 11 residues. The DNA for the CDR3 is TGTGCCAGCAGCCCCAACGAGGAAGCTTTCTTT. Protein sequence: CASSPNEEAFF.

This rearrangement joins TRBV2 to TRBJ1-1; D is undetermined. The germline V gene encodes CDR1 SNHLY and CDR2 FYNNEI. The CDR3 loop spans 13 amino acids. V gave up 4 bases and J gave up 1 base, with 7 bases separating them. The CDR3 nucleotides read TGTGCCAGCAGTGTACTAGAGAACACTGAAGCTTTCTTT. Translated: CASSVLENTEAFF.

This clone was found a few times. The rearrangement joins TRBV29-1 to TRBJ1-2; D is perhaps TRBD1 (6 bases). This CDR3 is 12 amino acids long. In germline, CDR1 is SQVTM, CDR2 ANQGSEA. V lost 2 bases and J lost 7, with 11 bases in between. The chain's CDR3 is CSVEPGVGGYTF. CDR3 nucleotides: TGCAGCGTTGAACCAGGGGTGGGTGGCTACACCTTC.

This clone was seen more than once but under ten times. The V call is TRBV5-4, the J call TRBJ1-5; D is undetermined. The V gene lost 2 bases and the J gene lost 7 bases, with 13 bases spanning the gap. CDR1 is SGHNT, CDR2 YYREEE, per germline (reference sequence). The CDR3 length is 14 residues. In DNA, the CDR3 is TGTGCCAGCAGCTTATGGCAGGTTGAGCAGCCCCAGCATTTT. Protein: CASSLWQVEQPQHF.

The rearrangement joins TRBV7-9 to TRBJ2-1, with 13 bases fitting TRBD2. CDR1 is SEHNR and CDR2 is FQNEAQ in the germline V gene (reference sequence). The CDR3 is made up of 17 amino acids. V was pared by 0 bases and J by 6 bases, with 5 bases of the junction left unmatched. CDR3 in DNA: TGTGCCAGCAGCTTAGCCAGGACTAGCGGGAGCTCCAATGAGCAGTTCTTC. Translated, it gives CASSLARTSGSSNEQFF.

The rearrangement uses TRBV5-8 and TRBJ2-7, with D possibly being TRBD1 (6 bases). The CDR3 spans 14 residues. With 3 bases removed from V and 0 bases from J, the gap between germline ends came to 10 bases. Germline assignment: CDR1 SGHTS and CDR2 YDEGEE. For the CDR3, the DNA is TGTGCCAGCAGCTCTCAGGGGAACTCCTACGAGCAGTACTTC. Protein sequence: CASSSQGNSYEQYF.

The CDR3 reads CSVVRGGAGATEAFF. For the CDR3, the DNA is TGCAGCGTTGTTCGTGGAGGGGCCGGAGCCACTGAAGCTTTCTTT. The V and J genes are TRBV29-1 and TRBJ1-1, with D tentatively TRBD1 (5 bases). The CDR3 is made up of 15 amino acids. V lost 4 bases and J 4 bases, leaving 19 bases between the germline ends. CDR1 is SQVTM, CDR2 ANQGSEA, per germline.

CDR3 residues: CASSQAGTGTFYGYTF. DNA for the CDR3: TGCGCCAGCAGCCAAGCCGGGACAGGAACCTTCTATGGCTACACCTTC. The chain couples TRBV4-1 to TRBJ1-2; 8 positions match TRBD1. The V segment lost 1 base and the J segment 4 bases; nucleotides outside the gene matches: 8. CDR3 size: 16 residues. In germline, CDR1 is MGHRA, CDR2 YSYEKL.

The table lists this clone with a few counts. The CDR3 protein is CASSRGELAGQETQYF. CDR3 nucleotide sequence: TGCGCCAGCAGCCGGGGAGAACTAGCGGGCCAAGAGACCCAGTACTTC. The chain employs TRBV4-1 and TRBJ2-5; the match to TRBD2 covers 9 bases. V lost 4 bases and J lost 1; bases outside the gene matches: 7. Germline V CDR1 and CDR2: MGHRA, YSYEKL. This CDR3 comprises 16 residues.

J is TRBJ2-5 and V is TRBV5-1; 10 bases agree with TRBD1. J gave up 5 bases and V 0 bases, and 4 bases lay outside the gene matches. The germline gives CDR1 SGHRS, CDR2 YFSETQ. The CDR3 spans 15 residues. CDR3 bases: TGCGCCAGCAGCTTGGAGACAGGGGGCGGGGAGACCCAGTACTTC. Amino acid sequence: CASSLETGGGETQYF.

This clone was recorded once. CDR3 sequence reads: CAISRTEIDNEQFF. The CDR3 bases are TGTGCCATCAGTCGGACAGAAATTGACAATGAGCAGTTCTTC. The V gene is TRBV10-3, the J gene TRBJ2-1; a possible D gene is TRBD1 (6 bases). CDR1 and CDR2 from the germline V gene are ENHRY and SYGVKD. This CDR3 spans 14 amino acids. V lost 5 bases, J lost 5 bases, and 13 bases lay in between.

The chain has TRBV6-5 and TRBJ1-4, with D possibly matching TRBD1 (5 bases). V was shortened by 5 bases and J by 7 bases, with 11 bases between the two germline ends. Germline V gene sequence: CDR1 MNHEY, CDR2 SVGAGI. The CDR3 has 13 amino acids. CDR3 DNA: TGTGCCAGCAGTCCCCCGGGGGGTGAAAAACTGTTTTTT. The encoded protein is CASSPPGGEKLFF.

This clone was seen only a few times. The chain links TRBV7-8 to TRBJ1-5; 9 bases line up with TRBD1. Trimming took 6 bases from V and 1 from J; bases not matched to a gene: 4. Germline V gives CDR1 SGHVS, CDR2 FQNEAQ. The CDR3 covers 15 residues. The CDR3 region is CASSPGTGSNQPQHF. The CDR3 DNA is TGTGCCAGCAGTCCCGGGACAGGGAGCAATCAGCCCCAGCATTTT.